The 22 T cell receptor beta chains given below trace back to one sample, sequenced in a study of CD8+ T cells in alopecia areata. cDNA serving as the sequencing template came from extracted, reverse transcribed RNA. Sequencing used immunoSEQ multiplex PCR; TCRdb keeps in-frame clones, though not all of them. The sample records about 180,000 clones, around 58% being singletons. The sample's treatment: oral pan-JAK inhibitor, 5-10 mg twice daily. The sample here was CD4+ T cells sorted from blood, taken at approximately week 60, from a patient treated with tofacitinib. The receptors stem from a human donor with alopecia areata.

In the case of this clone: Additional DNA sequences in this sample encode the identical CDR3. The chain recombines TRBV15 with TRBJ1-3, with 7 bases aligning to TRBD1. V gave up 0 bases and J gave up 2 bases; unmatched junction bases: 1. Germline V gene sequence: CDR1 LNHNV, CDR2 YYDKDF (reference sequence). The CDR3 runs to 15 residues. CDR3: CATSRDQGAGNTIYF. CDR3 sequence (DNA): TGTGCCACCAGCAGAGATCAGGGGGCTGGAAACACCATATATTTT.

The chain uses TRBV4-1 and TRBJ2-3; D possibly corresponds to TRBD2 (6 bases). Germline CDR1 is MGHRA and CDR2 is YSYEKL. The CDR3 is 15 amino acids. Deletions cut 0 bases from V and 9 bases from J, with 16 bases between. The CDR3 here is CASSQESGFEGTQYF. CDR3 in DNA: TGCGCCAGCAGCCAAGAAAGCGGGTTTGAGGGGACGCAGTATTTT.

The CDR3 DNA reads TGCGCCAGCAGCTCGGCAGGGGACTACGAGCAGTACTTC. It encodes CASSSAGDYEQYF. The chain uses TRBV5-1 and TRBJ2-7; D perhaps matches TRBD1 (6 bases). This CDR3 is 13 amino acids long. CDR1 and CDR2 from the germline V gene are SGHRS and YFSETQ. Trimming left V 3 bases short and J 3 bases short, with 10 bases between.

This CDR3 is CASSLEPRYGYTF. The CDR3 nucleotides read TGCGCCAGCAGCTTGGAACCAAGATATGGCTACACCTTC. J is TRBJ1-2 and V is TRBV5-1; D not resolved. The CDR3 runs to 13 residues. The germline V gene encodes CDR1 SGHRS and CDR2 YFSETQ. Trimming removed 0 bases at V and 5 bases at J, with 8 bases between.

The J gene is TRBJ1-6, the V gene TRBV10-3; D not resolved. Germline lookup yields CDR1 ENHRY and CDR2 SYGVKD. V was pared by 6 bases and J by 7 bases, with 10 bases between. The CDR3 has 13 residues. This CDR3 reads CAISFSDNSPLHF. In DNA, the CDR3 is TGTGCCATCAGCTTCAGCGACAATTCACCCCTCCACTTT.

The rearrangement links TRBV15 to TRBJ2-6; D remains ambiguous. The CDR3 length is 17 residues. CDR1 LNHNV and CDR2 YYDKDF come from the germline V gene (reference sequence). V gave up 0 bases and J gave up 0 bases, with 9 bases separating them. The CDR3 DNA sequence: TGTGCCACCAGCAGAGATCTGACTGGCTCTGGGGCCAACGTCCTGACTTTC. This gives the protein CATSRDLTGSGANVLTF.

This clone was observed a handful of times. V usage is TRBV30 and J usage is TRBJ2-7; TRBD1 might be the D (6 bases). CDR3 length equals 13 residues. Germline loops: CDR1 GTSNPN, CDR2 SVGIG (reference sequence). The V gene lost 5 bases and the J gene lost 3 bases, with 14 bases spanning the gap. The CDR3 loop is CAWDRDNDYEQYF. CDR3 DNA sequence: TGTGCCTGGGACCGGGACAACGACTACGAGCAGTACTTC.

The chain employs TRBV18 and TRBJ2-5; D may be TRBD1 (7 bases). The CDR3 consists of 17 residues. With 5 bases removed from V and 4 bases from J, the gap between germline ends came to 23 bases. Germline CDR1 reads KGHSH; CDR2 reads LQKENI. CDR3 nucleotide sequence: TGTGCCAGCTCAATGGCGGGGACAGTCGGAGGAGGAGAGACCCAGTACTTC. Translating it yields CASSMAGTVGGGETQYF.

In nucleotides, the CDR3 is TGTGCCAGCAGCTCAAGGACAGAGAACACTGAAGCTTTCTTT. Translating gives CASSSRTENTEAFF. The V gene is TRBV7-9, the J gene TRBJ1-1; a possible D gene is TRBD1 (6 bases). Germline V lookup: CDR1 SEHNR, CDR2 FQNEAQ (reference sequence). V gave up 4 bases and J gave up 1 base, with 10 bases separating them. The CDR3 length is 14 residues.

The J gene is TRBJ2-5, the V gene TRBV9; 7 bases agree with TRBD2. After removal of 4 bases from V and 2 bases from J, the junction contained 5 bases not matched to a gene. Germline assignment: CDR1 SGDLS and CDR2 YYNGEE. This CDR3 region has 14 residues. The CDR3 region is CASSPGGLQETQYF. DNA of the CDR3: TGTGCCAGCAGCCCGGGGGGTTTGCAAGAGACCCAGTACTTC.

J is TRBJ1-5 and V is TRBV4-1; D is perhaps TRBD1 (6 bases). V was trimmed by 4 bases and J by 8 bases, leaving 12 bases between them. The germline V gene encodes CDR1 MGHRA and CDR2 YSYEKL. CDR3 length equals 13 residues. This CDR3 is CASSLGQSEPQHF. CDR3 bases: TGCGCCAGCAGCCTAGGACAGTCCGAGCCCCAGCATTTT.

This clone was observed once. This sequence joins TRBV5-6 and TRBJ2-3; 11 positions agree with TRBD2. The CDR3 has 16 residues. Germline V gene data show CDR1 as SGHDT and CDR2 as YYEEEE. The J segment lost 5 bases and the V segment lost 1 base, leaving 6 bases of the junction unmatched. The CDR3 loop is CASSLWGLAVRDTQYF. The CDR3 bases are TGTGCCAGCAGCTTGTGGGGACTAGCGGTTCGAGATACGCAGTATTTT.

The rearrangement uses TRBV9 and TRBJ1-2; D uncertain. The CDR3 runs to 13 residues. Germline values: CDR1 SGDLS, CDR2 YYNGEE. With 3 bases removed from V and 5 bases from J, the gap between germline ends came to 11 bases. CDR3 DNA sequence: TGTGCCAGCAGCGACAGCCCCTTGTATGGCTACACCTTC. Translating gives CASSDSPLYGYTF.

This chain uses TRBV5-7 with TRBJ2-5, with D possibly TRBD1 on 5 matching bases. TRBV5-7 has ORF status, its function being uncertain. V was shortened by 1 base and J by 2 bases, with 15 bases between the two germline ends. This CDR3 spans 16 amino acids. DNA for the CDR3: TGTGCCAGCAGCTTGCCGTTATGCGACAGACAAGAGACCCAGTACTTC. Translated, it gives CASSLPLCDRQETQYF.

This clone was observed a few times. The V gene is TRBV29-1, the J gene TRBJ1-2, with a tentative D call TRBD1 (6 bases). V was clipped by 6 bases and J by 6 bases, with 11 bases between them. The CDR3 is 11 amino acids. Germline V gives CDR1 SQVTM, CDR2 ANQGSEA. The CDR3 nucleotides read TGCAGCGTGTTTTACAGGGATGGCTACACCTTC. It codes for CSVFYRDGYTF. Full variable domain (remainder filled in from reference TRBV29-1 and TRBJ1-2): SAVISQKPSRDICQRGTSLTIQCQVDSQVTMMFWYRQQPGQSLTLIATANQGSEATYESGFVIDKFPISRPNLTFSTLTVSNMSPEDSSIYLCSVFYRDGYTFGSGTRLTVV.

This clone was counted only a few times. The chain joins TRBV7-6 to TRBJ1-5; 8 bases match TRBD1. The germline gives CDR1 SGHVS, CDR2 FNYEAQ. V was clipped by 1 base and J by 2 bases; unmatched bases: 1. This CDR3 is 15 amino acids long. As DNA, the CDR3 is TGTGCCAGCAGCTTAGGGACAGGGCGCAATCAGCCCCAGCATTTT. Amino acid sequence: CASSLGTGRNQPQHF.

The V gene is TRBV15, the J gene TRBJ2-7; tentative D call: TRBD1 (5 bases). Trimming pared 2 bases from V and 6 bases from J, leaving 8 bases between. The CDR3 runs to 12 residues. Looked up from germline, CDR1 is LNHNV and CDR2 is YYDKDF (reference sequence). The CDR3 nucleotides read TGTGCCACCAGCAGAAAAACAGGCGAGCAGTACTTC. Amino acids: CATSRKTGEQYF.

The chain is built from TRBV7-2 and TRBJ1-6; possibly TRBD1 for D (5 bases). This CDR3 is built from 17 residues. The germline CDR1 and CDR2 sequences are SGHTA and FQGNSA. Trimming removed 2 bases at V and 6 bases at J, with 17 bases between. The CDR3, as DNA: TGTGCCAGCAGCTTAAGGTCTTCGGGACTTAGTAATTCACCCCTCCACTTT. Amino acid sequence: CASSLRSSGLSNSPLHF.

The genes are TRBV7-9 and TRBJ2-1, with 9 bases aligning to TRBD1. The length of the CDR3 is 14 residues. V was pared by 7 bases and J by 7 bases, with 8 bases of the junction left unmatched. Germline V lookup: CDR1 SEHNR, CDR2 FQNEAQ (reference sequence). Written as DNA, the CDR3 is TGTGCCAGCACCCTTGGGACAGGGTGGAATGAGCAGTTCTTC. Translating it yields CASTLGTGWNEQFF.

The chain is built from TRBV30 and TRBJ1-2; 7 nucleotides agree with TRBD1. Germline V CDR1 and CDR2: GTSNPN, SVGIG (reference sequence). The V gene end was trimmed by 0 bases and the J gene end by 7 bases; junction bases not matched to a gene: 11. The CDR3 is 15 residues long. DNA of the CDR3: TGTGCCTGGAGTGTAGTCAGGGCAGGGGGAAGTGGCTACACCTTC. It translates to CAWSVVRAGGSGYTF.

V gene TRBV2 combines with J gene TRBJ2-7, with TRBD2 identical over 10 bases. This CDR3 comprises 17 residues. With 5 bases clipped from V and 1 base from J, the junction kept 11 bases outside the gene matches. Germline loops: CDR1 SNHLY, CDR2 FYNNEI. DNA of the CDR3: TGTGCCAGCAGTCGAAGGGCCGGGACTAGCGTATCCTACGAGCAGTACTTC. Protein: CASSRRAGTSVSYEQYF.

This sequence joins TRBV7-2 and TRBJ2-3; 8 positions agree with TRBD2. V gave up 5 bases and J gave up 6 bases; unmatched junction bases: 10. This CDR3 is built from 15 residues. In germline, CDR1 is SGHTA, CDR2 FQGNSA. CDR3 loop: CASSPNGLASDTQYF. The CDR3 DNA is TGTGCCAGCAGCCCAAACGGACTAGCATCCGATACGCAGTATTTT.